The 23 T cell receptor beta chains in this list originate from one sample, sequenced in a study of blood T cell repertoires in COVID-19. Libraries were prepared by immunoSEQ multiplex PCR; TCRdb keeps only in-frame clonotypes and omits some of them. Of some 95,000 clones in the sample, around 82% were seen once. The sample taken for sequencing was peripheral blood. Receptor source: a man in his forties or fifties who had recovered from COVID-19.

This chain uses TRBV18 with TRBJ2-7, with a possible D match to TRBD2 (6 bases). The germline V gene has CDR1 KGHSH and CDR2 LQKENI. The CDR3 has 17 residues. With 2 bases removed from V and 1 base from J, the gap between germline ends came to 18 bases. For the CDR3, the DNA is TGTGCCAGCTCACCAAATAGAGGTAGCGGCTTTTCCTACGAGCAGTACTTC. Translated: CASSPNRGSGFSYEQYF.

This clone was seen just once. This chain connects TRBV19 to TRBJ2-7; TRBD1 matches 8 bases. The CDR3 sequence is 15 residues long. The trim removed 5 bases at V and 3 bases at J, leaving 9 bases unmatched. CDR1 is LNHDA, CDR2 SQIVND, per germline (reference sequence). The CDR3 DNA sequence: TGTGCCAGTAGTCCCCCGCAGGGGGCGGGCTACGAGCAGTACTTC. Protein: CASSPPQGAGYEQYF.

This rearrangement joins TRBV27 to TRBJ2-2; 7 nucleotides match TRBD1. Germline-derived CDR1 and CDR2 are MNHEY and SMNVEV (reference sequence). The CDR3 length is 15 residues. V lost 7 bases to trimming and J lost 6 bases; unmatched junction nucleotides: 11. The chain's CDR3 is CASTVLQGSPGELFF. CDR3 in DNA: TGTGCCAGCACCGTATTACAGGGGAGTCCCGGGGAGCTGTTTTTT.

The sample holds a few counts of this clone. This chain uses TRBV4-1 with TRBJ2-1, with a weak D call TRBD2 (5 bases). The V end lost 6 bases, the J end lost 8 bases, and 11 bases lay between the germline ends. This CDR3 has 12 residues. Germline loops: CDR1 MGHRA, CDR2 YSYEKL. CDR3 DNA: TGCGCCAGCAGGGGCCGGGGAGATGAGCAGTTCTTC. Translating gives CASRGRGDEQFF.

This chain uses TRBV6-5 with TRBJ1-4; 9 bases match TRBD1. V lost 6 bases to trimming and J lost 8 bases; unmatched junction nucleotides: 7. This CDR3 region has 14 residues. Germline CDR1 is MNHEY and CDR2 is SVGAGI. The CDR3 loop is CASRTTGGSEKLFF. DNA of the CDR3: TGTGCCAGCAGAACAACAGGGGGCTCGGAAAAACTGTTTTTT.

The chain is built from TRBV9 and TRBJ2-7; D remains ambiguous. Per the germline V gene, CDR1 is SGDLS and CDR2 is YYNGEE. V lost 4 bases and J lost 6, with 14 bases in between. The CDR3 contains 13 residues. The CDR3 DNA sequence: TGTGCCAGCAGCATCATACCCAGTGGCGAGCAGTACTTC. It translates to CASSIIPSGEQYF.

The chain has TRBV11-2 and TRBJ1-1, with TRBD1 matching over 10 bases. Germline CDR1 reads SGHAT; CDR2 reads FQNNGV. The CDR3 is 15 amino acids. V trimming: 3 bases; J trimming: 3 bases; junction bases outside the gene matches: 4. The CDR3 coding sequence is TGTGCCAGCAGCTTTAAGACAGGGGGCTACACTGAAGCTTTCTTT. It codes for CASSFKTGGYTEAFF.

The V and J genes are TRBV2 and TRBJ1-6; D not certain. The V gene lost 7 bases and the J gene lost 9 bases, with 16 bases spanning the gap. In germline, CDR1 is SNHLY, CDR2 FYNNEI. The CDR3 covers 14 residues. The CDR3 bases are TGTGCCAGCAATGGAATGGAGGGCACTTCACCCCTCCACTTT. Protein product: CASNGMEGTSPLHF. Drawing the rest from reference TRBV2 and TRBJ1-6, the complete variable domain is EPEVTQTPSHQVTQMGQEVILRCVPISNHLYFYWYRQILGQKVEFLVSFYNNEISEKSEIFDDQFSVERPDGSNFTLKIRSTKLEDSAMYFCASNGMEGTSPLHFGNGTRLTVT.

The CDR3 is CASSLYRGGEQYF. The CDR3 DNA reads as TGTGCCAGCAGCTTGTACAGGGGTGGCGAGCAGTACTTC. The chain links TRBV5-4 to TRBJ2-7; 7 positions agree with TRBD1. J was trimmed by 6 bases and V by 1 base; bases with no gene match: 4. CDR1 is SGHNT, CDR2 YYREEE, per germline (reference sequence). The CDR3 consists of 13 residues.

V is TRBV4-3 and J is TRBJ2-3; 8 bases are shared with TRBD2. With V trimmed by 3 bases and J by 6 bases, 2 bases remained unmatched. Germline CDR1 LGHNA, CDR2 YSLEER. This CDR3 is 13 amino acids long. For the CDR3, the DNA is TGCGCCAGCAGCCAGCGACTAGCGGATACGCAGTATTTT. The encoded protein is CASSQRLADTQYF.

The chain is built from TRBV6-5 and TRBJ2-2; D is perhaps TRBD2 (6 bases). The CDR3 is 14 residues long. Trimming took off 5 bases at V and 6 bases at J, with 13 bases between the two ends. Germline V gives CDR1 MNHEY, CDR2 SVGAGI. DNA of the CDR3: TGTGCCAGCAGTCGCAGACTAGATTCCGGGGAGCTGTTTTTT. Translation: CASSRRLDSGELFF.

This chain joins TRBV27 and TRBJ2-3, with D perhaps TRBD2 (5 bases). CDR1 MNHEY and CDR2 SMNVEV come from the germline V gene (reference sequence). CDR3 length: 12 amino acids. V shed 6 bases and J shed 7 bases, with 11 bases lying between them. The CDR3 bases are TGTGCCAGCAGAAACCGGGAAAATACGCAGTATTTT. Protein product: CASRNRENTQYF.

The chain links TRBV10-3 to TRBJ2-7, with 11 bases that match TRBD1. The CDR3 extends over 14 amino acids. The germline CDR1 and CDR2 sequences are ENHRY and SYGVKD. With V trimmed by 8 bases and J by 5 bases, 8 bases remained unmatched. Here the CDR3 DNA reads TGTGCCATCGCCCCGGGACAGGGGGTCGACGAGCAGTACTTC. Translation gives CAIAPGQGVDEQYF.

This chain uses TRBV10-3 with TRBJ2-5; D gene ambiguous. Per the germline V gene, CDR1 is ENHRY and CDR2 is SYGVKD. The CDR3 is 13 residues long. V was trimmed by 0 bases and J by 3 bases, leaving 5 bases between them. The CDR3 bases are TGTGCCATCAGTGAGTCAGCCGAAGAGACCCAGTACTTC. Translation: CAISESAEETQYF.

V is TRBV9 and J is TRBJ1-2, with TRBD1 as a possible D gene (6 bases). Germline V lookup: CDR1 SGDLS, CDR2 YYNGEE. V was cut by 1 base and J by 6 bases, with 10 bases left in between. The CDR3 sequence is 13 residues long. The CDR3 sequence: CASSVPGVNGYTF. The CDR3 bases are TGTGCCAGCAGCGTACCAGGGGTAAATGGCTACACCTTC.

The chain employs TRBV15 and TRBJ2-3; TRBD2 might be the D (5 bases). CDR1 and CDR2 (germline): LNHNV, YYDKDF (reference sequence). The V and J ends lost 0 bases and 6 bases respectively, with 10 bases between them. The CDR3 length is 14 residues. The CDR3 coding sequence is TGTGCCACCAGCAGAGAAGTCGACTACGATACGCAGTATTTT. It is translated as CATSREVDYDTQYF.

The V and J genes are TRBV10-2 and TRBJ1-5; D is ambiguous. This CDR3 contains 12 residues. V lost 10 bases and J 5 bases, leaving 12 bases between the germline ends. CDR1 and CDR2 from the germline V gene are WSHSY and SAAADI. The CDR3 region is CATGNTDQPQHF. Here the CDR3 DNA reads TGCGCCACGGGGAATACCGATCAGCCCCAGCATTTT.

The genes are TRBV19 and TRBJ1-2, with a tentative D call TRBD1 (5 bases). This CDR3 has 13 residues. Germline CDR1 is LNHDA and CDR2 is SQIVND (reference sequence). Trimming took 3 bases from V and 3 from J, leaving 8 bases between them. CDR3 region: CASSIETDYGYTF. The DNA of the CDR3 is TGTGCCAGTAGTATCGAGACAGACTATGGCTACACCTTC.

This clone was seen only a few times. The rearrangement joins TRBV5-1 to TRBJ1-1; 7 bases agree with TRBD1. Germline V gene sequence: CDR1 SGHRS, CDR2 YFSETQ. CDR3 size: 16 residues. Germline trimming cut 7 bases from V and 4 bases from J; bases unmatched to any gene: 16. CDR3 region: CASSRTEGGQGTEAFF. The CDR3 coding sequence is TGCGCCAGCTCCCGTACCGAAGGGGGCCAAGGCACTGAAGCTTTCTTT.

A remark on this clone: The junction departs from the called germline gene at one end, perhaps through a read error. The chain uses TRBV28 and TRBJ2-7; TRBD2 matches at 8 bases. The germline gives CDR1 MDHEN, CDR2 SYDVKM. This CDR3 is 15 amino acids long. This CDR3 reads CVSSYPGTRVYEQYF. DNA of the CDR3: TGTGTCAGCAGTTACCCCGGGACTAGAGTCTACGAGCAGTACTTC.

The J gene is TRBJ2-1, the V gene TRBV5-4; 7 nucleotides match TRBD1. V shed 5 bases and J 7 bases; nucleotides not matched to a gene: 9. The CDR3 has 14 amino acids. Germline V CDR1 and CDR2: SGHNT, YYREEE (reference sequence). The CDR3 reads CASSIGGGSNEQFF. The CDR3 DNA follows: TGTGCCAGCAGTATAGGGGGCGGCAGTAATGAGCAGTTCTTC. The full variable domain, with the rest looked up from reference TRBV5-4 and TRBJ2-1, is ETGVTQSPTHLIKTRGQQVTLRCSSQSGHNTVSWYQQALGQGPQFIFQYYREEENGRGNFPPRFSGLQFPNYSSELNVNALELDDSALYLCASSIGGGSNEQFFGPGTRLTVL.

The count of this clone is one. This chain joins TRBV3-1 (or the pseudogene TRBV3-2) and TRBJ2-2, with D unclear. Trimming took 4 bases from V and 7 from J, leaving 7 bases between them. Germline values: CDR1 LGHDT, CDR2 YNNKEL (reference sequence). The CDR3 has 12 amino acids. CDR3 sequence (DNA): TGTGCCAGCAGCCCACAAGTCGGGGAGCTGTTTTTT. This codes for CASSPQVGELFF.

This clone was counted only a few times. The chain recombines TRBV7-2 with TRBJ1-5, with 10 bases lining up with TRBD1. Germline V lookup: CDR1 SGHTA, CDR2 FQGNSA. The trim removed 5 bases at V and 7 bases at J, leaving 8 bases unmatched. This CDR3 region has 15 residues. CDR3 residues: CASSTGTGVRQPQHF. In DNA, the CDR3 is TGTGCCAGCAGCACCGGGACAGGGGTTAGGCAGCCCCAGCATTTT.